This T cell receptor (beta chain) originates from a study of patients and donors after allogeneic stem cell transplantation. CDR3 size: 12 residues. Trimming took 8 bases from V and 2 from J, leaving 10 bases between them. Germline V lookup: CDR1 SGDLS, CDR2 YYNGEE. One entry per CDR3 protein, called by TCRdb with MiXCR from the RT-PCR reads. The sample shows tens of thousands of distinct CDR3 sequences, about 44% of them seen only once. The chain links TRBV9 to TRBJ1-2; D not resolved. This clonotype was obtained from a human donor who was either an allogeneic HSCT recipient or a stem cell or donor lymphocyte infusion donor (not recorded which). It is not recorded whose cells these are; they may come from a transplant donor. The sample consisted of blood, either unsorted or a sorted T cell fraction (not recorded which). The CDR3 region is CASGVGNYGYTF. CDR3 coding DNA: TGTGCCAGTGGAGTCGGAAACTATGGCTACACCTTC.